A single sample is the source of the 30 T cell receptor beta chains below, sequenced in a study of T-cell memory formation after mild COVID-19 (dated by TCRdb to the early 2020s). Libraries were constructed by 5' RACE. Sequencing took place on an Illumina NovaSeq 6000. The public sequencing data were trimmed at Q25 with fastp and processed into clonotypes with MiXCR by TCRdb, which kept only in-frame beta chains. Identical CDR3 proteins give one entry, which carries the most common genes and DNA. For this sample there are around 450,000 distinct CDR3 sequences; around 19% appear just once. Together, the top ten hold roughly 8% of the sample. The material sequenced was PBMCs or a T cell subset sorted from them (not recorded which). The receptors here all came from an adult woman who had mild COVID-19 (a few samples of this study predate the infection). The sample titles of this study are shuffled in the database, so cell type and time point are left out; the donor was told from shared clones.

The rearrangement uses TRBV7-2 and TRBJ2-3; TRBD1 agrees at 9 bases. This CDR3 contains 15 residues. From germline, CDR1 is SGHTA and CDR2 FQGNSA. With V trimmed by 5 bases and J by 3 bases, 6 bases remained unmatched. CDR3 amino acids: CASSLYRGRTDTQYF. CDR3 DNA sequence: TGTGCCAGCAGCCTATACAGGGGGCGGACAGATACGCAGTATTTT.

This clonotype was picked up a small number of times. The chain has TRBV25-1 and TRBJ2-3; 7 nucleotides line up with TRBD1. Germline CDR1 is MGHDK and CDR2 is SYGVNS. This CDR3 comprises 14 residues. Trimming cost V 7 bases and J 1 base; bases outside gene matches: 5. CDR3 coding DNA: TGTGCCAGCAAGCGTACAGGGGGCACAGATACGCAGTATTTT. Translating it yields CASKRTGGTDTQYF.

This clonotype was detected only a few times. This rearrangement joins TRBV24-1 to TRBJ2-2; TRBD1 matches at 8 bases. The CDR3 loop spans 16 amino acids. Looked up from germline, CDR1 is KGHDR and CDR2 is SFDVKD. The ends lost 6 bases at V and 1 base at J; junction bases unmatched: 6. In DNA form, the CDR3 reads TGTGCCACCAGTATCAACAGGGGGAGGAACACCGGGGAGCTGTTTTTT. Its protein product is CATSINRGRNTGELFF.

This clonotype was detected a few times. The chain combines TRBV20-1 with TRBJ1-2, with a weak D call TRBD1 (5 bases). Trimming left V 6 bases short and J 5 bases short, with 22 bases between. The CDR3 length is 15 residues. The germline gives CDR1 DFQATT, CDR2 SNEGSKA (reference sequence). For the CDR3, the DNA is TGCAGTGCCTCCCCTGGGACGTCCCCGTTTTATGGCTACACCTTC. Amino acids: CSASPGTSPFYGYTF.

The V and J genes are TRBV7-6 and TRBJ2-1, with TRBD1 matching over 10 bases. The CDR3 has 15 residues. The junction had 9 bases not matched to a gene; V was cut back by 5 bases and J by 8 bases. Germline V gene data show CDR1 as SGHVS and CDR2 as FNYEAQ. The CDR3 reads CASSPGTGEIYEQFF. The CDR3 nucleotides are TGTGCCAGCAGCCCCGGGACAGGGGAAATATATGAGCAGTTCTTC.

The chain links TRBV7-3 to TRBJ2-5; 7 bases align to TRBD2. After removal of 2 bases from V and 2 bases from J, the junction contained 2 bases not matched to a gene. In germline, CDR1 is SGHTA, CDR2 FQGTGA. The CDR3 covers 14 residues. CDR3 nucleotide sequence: TGTGCCAGCAGCTTATCTAGCGGACAAGAGACCCAGTACTTC. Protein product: CASSLSSGQETQYF.

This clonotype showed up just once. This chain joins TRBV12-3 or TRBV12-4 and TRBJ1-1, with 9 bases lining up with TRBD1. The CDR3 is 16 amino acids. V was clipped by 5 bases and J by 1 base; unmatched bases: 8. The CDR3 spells CASSGRGQGPNTEAFF. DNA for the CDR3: TGTGCCAGCAGTGGCAGGGGACAGGGCCCGAACACTGAAGCTTTCTTT.

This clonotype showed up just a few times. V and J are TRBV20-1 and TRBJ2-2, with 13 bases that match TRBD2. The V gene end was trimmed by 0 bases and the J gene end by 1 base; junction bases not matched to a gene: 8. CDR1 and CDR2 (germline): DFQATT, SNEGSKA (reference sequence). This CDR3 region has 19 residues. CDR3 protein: CSARDKRLAGGLNTGELFF. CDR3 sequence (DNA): TGCAGTGCTAGAGATAAGAGACTAGCGGGAGGCCTGAACACCGGGGAGCTGTTTTTT.

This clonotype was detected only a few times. Here the CDR3 reads CASSQVRAQPQHF. CDR3 nucleotide sequence: TGTGCCAGCAGTCAGGTCAGGGCTCAGCCCCAGCATTTT. The genes are TRBV6-6 and TRBJ1-5, with D possibly TRBD1 on 5 matching bases. Germline V gene lookup returns CDR1 MNHNY and CDR2 SVGAGI (reference sequence). V was clipped by 5 bases and J by 6 bases, with 11 bases between them. The CDR3 spans 13 residues.

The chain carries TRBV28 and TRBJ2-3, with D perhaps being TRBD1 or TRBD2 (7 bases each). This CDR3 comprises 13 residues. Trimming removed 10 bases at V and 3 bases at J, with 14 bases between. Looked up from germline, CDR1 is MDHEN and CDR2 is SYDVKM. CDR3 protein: CAIRGGWTDTQYF. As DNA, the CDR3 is TGTGCCATCAGGGGGGGCTGGACAGATACGCAGTATTTT. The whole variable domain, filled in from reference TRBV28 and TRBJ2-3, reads DVKVTQSSRYLVKRTGEKVFLECVQDMDHENMFWYRQDPGLGLRLIYFSYDVKMKEKGDIPEGYSVSREKKERFSLILESASTNQTSMYLCAIRGGWTDTQYFGPGTRLTVL.

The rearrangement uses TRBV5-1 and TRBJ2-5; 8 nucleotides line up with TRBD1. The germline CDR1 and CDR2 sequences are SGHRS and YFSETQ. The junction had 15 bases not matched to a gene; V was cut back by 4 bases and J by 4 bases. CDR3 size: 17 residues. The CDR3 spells CASSVFLGQGRPETQYF. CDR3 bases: TGCGCCAGCAGCGTATTCCTAGGACAGGGAAGGCCAGAGACCCAGTACTTC.

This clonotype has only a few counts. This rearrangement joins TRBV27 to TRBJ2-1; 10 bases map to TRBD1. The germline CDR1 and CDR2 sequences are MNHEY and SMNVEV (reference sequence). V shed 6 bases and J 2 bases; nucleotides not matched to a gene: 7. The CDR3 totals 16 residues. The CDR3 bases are TGTGCCAGCAGCCCTATAGGACAGGGGGCCTACAATGAGCAGTTCTTC. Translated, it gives CASSPIGQGAYNEQFF.

The CDR3 sequence: CATSDDLAGGNEQFF. CDR3 sequence (DNA): TGTGCCACCAGTGATGACCTAGCGGGAGGGAATGAGCAGTTCTTC. This chain connects TRBV24-1 to TRBJ2-1; 12 bases agree with TRBD2. The V segment lost 3 bases and the J segment 7 bases; nucleotides outside the gene matches: 3. Germline-derived CDR1 and CDR2 are KGHDR and SFDVKD. The CDR3 runs 15 residues.

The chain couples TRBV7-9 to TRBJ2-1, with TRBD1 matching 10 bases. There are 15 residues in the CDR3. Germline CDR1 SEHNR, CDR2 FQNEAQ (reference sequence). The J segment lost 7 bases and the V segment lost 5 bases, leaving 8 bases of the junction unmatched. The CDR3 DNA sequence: TGTGCCAGCAGCGCCGGACAGGGGGAACGGAATGAGCAGTTCTTC. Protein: CASSAGQGERNEQFF.

The CDR3 sequence is CASSNLNEQYF. The CDR3, as DNA: TGTGCCAGCAGCAATCTGAACGAGCAGTACTTC. The chain couples TRBV9 to TRBJ2-7, with D hard to call. This CDR3 region has 11 residues. Germline loops: CDR1 SGDLS, CDR2 YYNGEE. The V end lost 4 bases, the J end lost 5 bases, and 7 bases lay between the germline ends.

The CDR3 DNA reads as TGCGCCAGCAGCTTGGGGCGGCTAGCGGATAGCACAGATACGCAGTATTTT. Amino acids: CASSLGRLADSTDTQYF. The chain couples TRBV5-1 to TRBJ2-3, with TRBD2 matching over 7 bases. The V segment lost 0 bases and the J segment 0 bases; nucleotides outside the gene matches: 7. CDR1 is SGHRS and CDR2 is YFSETQ in the germline V gene. The length of the CDR3 is 17 residues.

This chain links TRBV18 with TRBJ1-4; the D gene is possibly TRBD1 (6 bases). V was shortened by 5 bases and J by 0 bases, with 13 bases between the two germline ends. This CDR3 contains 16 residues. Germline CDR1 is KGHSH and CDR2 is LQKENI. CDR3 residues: CASSIRDIATNEKLFF. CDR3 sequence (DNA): TGTGCCAGCTCAATACGGGACATTGCAACTAATGAAAAACTGTTTTTT.

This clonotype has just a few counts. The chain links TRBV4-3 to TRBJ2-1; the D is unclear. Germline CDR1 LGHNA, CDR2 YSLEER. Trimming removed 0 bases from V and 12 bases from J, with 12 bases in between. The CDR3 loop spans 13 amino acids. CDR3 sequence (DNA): TGCGCCAGCAGCCAAGAAGCGTCGGTGGGGCAGTTCTTC. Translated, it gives CASSQEASVGQFF.

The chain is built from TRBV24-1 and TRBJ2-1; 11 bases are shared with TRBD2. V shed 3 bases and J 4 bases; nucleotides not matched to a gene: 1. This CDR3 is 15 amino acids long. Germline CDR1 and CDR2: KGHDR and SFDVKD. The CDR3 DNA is TGTGCCACCAGTGATCGACTAGCGGGATACAATGAGCAGTTCTTC. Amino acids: CATSDRLAGYNEQFF.

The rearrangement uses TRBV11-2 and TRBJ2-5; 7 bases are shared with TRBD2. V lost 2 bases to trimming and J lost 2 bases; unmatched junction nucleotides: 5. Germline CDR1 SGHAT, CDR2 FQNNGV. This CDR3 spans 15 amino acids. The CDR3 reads CASSLRGTKQETQYF. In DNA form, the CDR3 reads TGTGCCAGCAGCTTACGCGGGACTAAACAAGAGACCCAGTACTTC.

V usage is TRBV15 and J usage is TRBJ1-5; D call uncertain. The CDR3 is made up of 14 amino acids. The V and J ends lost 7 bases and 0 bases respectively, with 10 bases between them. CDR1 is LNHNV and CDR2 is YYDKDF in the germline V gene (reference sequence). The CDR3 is CATNSRNSNQPQHF. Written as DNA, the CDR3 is TGTGCCACCAATTCCCGGAATAGCAATCAGCCCCAGCATTTT.

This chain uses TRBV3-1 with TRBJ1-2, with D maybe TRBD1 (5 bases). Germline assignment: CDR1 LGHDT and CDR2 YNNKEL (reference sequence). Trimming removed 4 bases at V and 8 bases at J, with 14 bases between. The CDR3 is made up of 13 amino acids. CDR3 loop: CASSRDGTSGYTF. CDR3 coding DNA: TGTGCCAGCAGCCGGGACGGCACGAGCGGCTACACCTTC. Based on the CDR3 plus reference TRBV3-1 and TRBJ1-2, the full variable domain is DTAVSQTPKYLVTQMGNDKSIKCEQNLGHDTMYWYKQDSKKFLKIMFSYNNKELIINETVPNRFSPKSPDKAHLNLHINSLELGDSAVYFCASSRDGTSGYTFGSGTRLTVV.

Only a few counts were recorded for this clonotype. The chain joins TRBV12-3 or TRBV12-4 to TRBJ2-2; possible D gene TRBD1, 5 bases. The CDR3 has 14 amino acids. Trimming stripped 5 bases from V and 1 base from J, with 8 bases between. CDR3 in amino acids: CASSGHQNTGELFF. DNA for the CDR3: TGTGCCAGCAGTGGACACCAGAACACCGGGGAGCTGTTTTTT.

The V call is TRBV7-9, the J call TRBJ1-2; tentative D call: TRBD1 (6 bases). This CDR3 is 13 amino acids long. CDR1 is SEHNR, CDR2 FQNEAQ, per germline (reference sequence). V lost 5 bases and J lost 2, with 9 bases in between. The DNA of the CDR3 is TGTGCCAGCAGCACTACAGGGAACTATGGCTACACCTTC. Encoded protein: CASSTTGNYGYTF.

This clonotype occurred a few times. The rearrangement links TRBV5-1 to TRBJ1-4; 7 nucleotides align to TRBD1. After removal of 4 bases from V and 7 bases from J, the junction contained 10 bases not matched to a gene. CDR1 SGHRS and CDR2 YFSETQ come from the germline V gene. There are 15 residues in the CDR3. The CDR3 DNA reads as TGCGCCAGCAGCGGGGACAGCCCGAGGGTTGAAAAACTGTTTTTT. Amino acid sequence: CASSGDSPRVEKLFF.

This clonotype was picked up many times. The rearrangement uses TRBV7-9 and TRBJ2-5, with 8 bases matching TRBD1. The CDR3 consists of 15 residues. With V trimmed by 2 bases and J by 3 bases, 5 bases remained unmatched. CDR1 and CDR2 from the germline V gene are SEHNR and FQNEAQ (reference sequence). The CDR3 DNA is TGTGCCAGCAGCTTACTGACAGGGGTGGAAGAGACCCAGTACTTC. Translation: CASSLLTGVEETQYF.

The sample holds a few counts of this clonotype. CDR3 DNA sequence: TGTGCCAGTAGTATAATGGGACAGGGCCCTTATAGCAATCAGCCCCAGCATTTT. The encoded protein is CASSIMGQGPYSNQPQHF. This chain joins TRBV19 and TRBJ1-5; TRBD1 matches 9 bases. The CDR3 has 18 amino acids. V dropped 2 bases and J dropped 0; count of bases not matched to a gene: 8. The germline V gene encodes CDR1 LNHDA and CDR2 SQIVND (reference sequence).

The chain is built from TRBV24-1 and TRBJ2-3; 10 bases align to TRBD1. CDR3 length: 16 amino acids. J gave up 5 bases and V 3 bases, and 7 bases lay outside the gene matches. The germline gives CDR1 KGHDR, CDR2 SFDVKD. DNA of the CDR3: TGTGCCACCAGTGATCAAGACAGGGGGCTGATAGATACGCAGTATTTT. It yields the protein CATSDQDRGLIDTQYF.

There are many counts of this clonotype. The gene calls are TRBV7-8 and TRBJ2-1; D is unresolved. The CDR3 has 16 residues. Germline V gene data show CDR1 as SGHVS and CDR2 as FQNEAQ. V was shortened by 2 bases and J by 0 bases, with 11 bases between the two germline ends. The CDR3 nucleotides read TGTGCCAGCAGCTTATTCGATTACCACTCCTACAATGAGCAGTTCTTC. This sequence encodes CASSLFDYHSYNEQFF.

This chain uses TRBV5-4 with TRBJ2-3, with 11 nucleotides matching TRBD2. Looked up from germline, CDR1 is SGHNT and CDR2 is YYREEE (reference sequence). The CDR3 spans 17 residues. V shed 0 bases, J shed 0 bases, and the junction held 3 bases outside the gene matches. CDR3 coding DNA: TGTGCCAGCAGCTTGGTTAGCGGGGGGGCAAGCACAGATACGCAGTATTTT. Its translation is CASSLVSGGASTDTQYF.